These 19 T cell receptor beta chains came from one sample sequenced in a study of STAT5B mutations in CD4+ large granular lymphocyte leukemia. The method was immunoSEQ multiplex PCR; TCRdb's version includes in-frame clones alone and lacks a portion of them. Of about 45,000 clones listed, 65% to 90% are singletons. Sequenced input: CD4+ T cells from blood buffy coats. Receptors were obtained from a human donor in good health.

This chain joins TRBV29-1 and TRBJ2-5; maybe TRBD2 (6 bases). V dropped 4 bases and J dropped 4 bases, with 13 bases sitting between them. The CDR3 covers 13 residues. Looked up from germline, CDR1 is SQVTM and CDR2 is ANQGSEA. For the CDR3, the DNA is TGCAGCGTTGCCGCGGGAACTTCAGAGACCCAGTACTTC. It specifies CSVAAGTSETQYF.

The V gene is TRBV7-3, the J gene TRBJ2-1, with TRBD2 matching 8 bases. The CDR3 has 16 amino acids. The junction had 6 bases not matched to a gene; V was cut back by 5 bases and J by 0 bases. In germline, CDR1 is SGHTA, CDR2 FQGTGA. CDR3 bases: TGTGCCAGCAGCCCGGTGAGCGGGAGCTCCTACAATGAGCAGTTCTTC. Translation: CASSPVSGSSYNEQFF.

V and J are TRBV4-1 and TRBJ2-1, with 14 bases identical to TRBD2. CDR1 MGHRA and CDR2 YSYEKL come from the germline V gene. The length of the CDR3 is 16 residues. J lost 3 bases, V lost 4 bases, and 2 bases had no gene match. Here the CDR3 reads CASSPGTSGGYNEQFF. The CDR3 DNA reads TGCGCCAGCAGCCCCGGGACTAGCGGGGGCTACAATGAGCAGTTCTTC.

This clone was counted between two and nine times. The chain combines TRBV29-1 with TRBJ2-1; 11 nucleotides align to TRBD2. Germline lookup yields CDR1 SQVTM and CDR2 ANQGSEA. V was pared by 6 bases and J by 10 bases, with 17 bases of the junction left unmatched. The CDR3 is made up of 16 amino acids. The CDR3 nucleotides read TGCAGCGTCCGACCGACTAGCGGGAAAGGGTTTGGGGAGCAGTTCTTC. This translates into CSVRPTSGKGFGEQFF.

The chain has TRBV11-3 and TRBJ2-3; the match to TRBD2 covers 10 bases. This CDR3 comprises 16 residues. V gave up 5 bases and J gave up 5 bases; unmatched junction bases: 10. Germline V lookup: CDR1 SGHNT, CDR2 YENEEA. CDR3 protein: CASSIVLAGAKDTQYF. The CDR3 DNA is TGTGCCAGCAGCATCGTTCTAGCGGGAGCTAAAGATACGCAGTATTTT. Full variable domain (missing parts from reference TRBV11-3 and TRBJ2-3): EAGVVQSPRYKIIEKKQPVAFWCNPISGHNTLYWYLQNLGQGPELLIRYENEEAVDDSQLPKDRFSAERLKGVDSTLKIQPAELGDSAVYLCASSIVLAGAKDTQYFGPGTRLTVL.

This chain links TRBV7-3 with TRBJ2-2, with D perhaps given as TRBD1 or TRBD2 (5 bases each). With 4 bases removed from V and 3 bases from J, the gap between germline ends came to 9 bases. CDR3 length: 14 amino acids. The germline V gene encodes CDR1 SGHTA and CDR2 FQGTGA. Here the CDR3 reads CASSSGTHTGELFF. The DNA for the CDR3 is TGTGCCAGCAGCTCCGGGACCCACACCGGGGAGCTGTTTTTT.

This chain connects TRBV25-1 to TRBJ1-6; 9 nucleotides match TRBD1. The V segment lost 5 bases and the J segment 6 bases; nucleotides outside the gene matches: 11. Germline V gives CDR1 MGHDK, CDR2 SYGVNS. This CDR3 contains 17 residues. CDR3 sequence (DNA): TGTGCCAGCAGTCCTCCCCGGACAGGGGCGAGTAATTCACCCCTCCACTTT. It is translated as CASSPPRTGASNSPLHF.

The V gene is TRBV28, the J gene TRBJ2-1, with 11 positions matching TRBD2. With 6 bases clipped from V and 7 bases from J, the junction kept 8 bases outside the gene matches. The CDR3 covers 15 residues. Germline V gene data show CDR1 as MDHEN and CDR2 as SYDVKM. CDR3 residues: CASRQTSGTRNEQFF. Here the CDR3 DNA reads TGTGCCAGCAGGCAGACTAGCGGGACTAGGAATGAGCAGTTCTTC. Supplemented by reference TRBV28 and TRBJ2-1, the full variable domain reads DVKVTQSSRYLVKRTGEKVFLECVQDMDHENMFWYRQDPGLGLRLIYFSYDVKMKEKGDIPEGYSVSREKKERFSLILESASTNQTSMYLCASRQTSGTRNEQFFGPGTRLTVL.

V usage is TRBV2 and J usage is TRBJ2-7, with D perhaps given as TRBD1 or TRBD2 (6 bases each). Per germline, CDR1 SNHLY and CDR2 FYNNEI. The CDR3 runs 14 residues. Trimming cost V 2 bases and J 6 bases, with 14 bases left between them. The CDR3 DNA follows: TGTGCCAGCAGTGAATGGGGCAGGGGAGGCGAGCAGTACTTC. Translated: CASSEWGRGGEQYF.

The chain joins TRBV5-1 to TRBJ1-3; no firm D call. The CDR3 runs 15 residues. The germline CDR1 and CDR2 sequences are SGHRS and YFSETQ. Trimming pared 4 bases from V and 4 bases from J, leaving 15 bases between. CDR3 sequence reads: CASSPNGQSGNTIYF. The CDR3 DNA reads TGCGCCAGCAGCCCCAACGGGCAATCCGGAAACACCATATATTTT.

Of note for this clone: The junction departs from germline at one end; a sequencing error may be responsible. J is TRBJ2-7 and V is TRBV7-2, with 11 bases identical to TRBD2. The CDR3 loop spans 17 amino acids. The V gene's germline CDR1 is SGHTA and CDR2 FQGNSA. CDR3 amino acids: CASSIASGRSGAYEQYF. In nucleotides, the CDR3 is TGTGCCAGCAGCATAGCTAGCGGGAGGTCGGGTGCCTACGAGCAGTACTTC.

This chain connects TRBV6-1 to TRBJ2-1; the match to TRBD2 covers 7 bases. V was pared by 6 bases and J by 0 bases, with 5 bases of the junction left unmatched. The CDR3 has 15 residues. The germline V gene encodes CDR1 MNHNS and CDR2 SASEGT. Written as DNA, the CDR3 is TGTGCCAGCAGGAGGTGGACTAGCTCCTACAATGAGCAGTTCTTC. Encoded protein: CASRRWTSSYNEQFF.

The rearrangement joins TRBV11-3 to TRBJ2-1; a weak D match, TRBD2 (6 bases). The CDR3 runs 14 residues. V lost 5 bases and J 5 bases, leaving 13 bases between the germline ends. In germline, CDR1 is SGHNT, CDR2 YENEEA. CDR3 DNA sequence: TGTGCCAGCAGCCTCGACGGGGAGGACAATGAGCAGTTCTTC. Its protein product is CASSLDGEDNEQFF.

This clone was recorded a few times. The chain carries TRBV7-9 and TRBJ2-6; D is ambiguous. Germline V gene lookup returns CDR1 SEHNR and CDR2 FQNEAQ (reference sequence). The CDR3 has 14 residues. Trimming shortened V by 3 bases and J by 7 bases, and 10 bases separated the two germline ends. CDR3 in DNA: TGTGCCAGCAGCTTTTTTCGCGAAGCCAACGTCCTGACTTTC. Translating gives CASSFFREANVLTF. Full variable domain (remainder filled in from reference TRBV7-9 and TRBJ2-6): DTGVSQNPRHKITKRGQNVTFRCDPISEHNRLYWYRQTLGQGPEFLTYFQNEAQLEKSRLLSDRFSAERPKGSFSTLEIQRTEQGDSAMYLCASSFFREANVLTFGAGSRLTVL.

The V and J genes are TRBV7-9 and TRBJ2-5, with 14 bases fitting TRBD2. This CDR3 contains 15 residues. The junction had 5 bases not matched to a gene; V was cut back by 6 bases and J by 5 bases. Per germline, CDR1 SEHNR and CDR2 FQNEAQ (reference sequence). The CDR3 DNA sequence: TGTGCCAGCAGTCGACTAGCGGGAGGGGCGGAGACCCAGTACTTC. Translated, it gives CASSRLAGGAETQYF.

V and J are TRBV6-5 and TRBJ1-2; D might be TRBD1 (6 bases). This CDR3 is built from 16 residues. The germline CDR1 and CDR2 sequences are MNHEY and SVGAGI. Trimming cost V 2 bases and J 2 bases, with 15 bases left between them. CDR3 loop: CASSYSPRTANYGYTF. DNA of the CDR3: TGTGCCAGCAGTTACAGCCCTCGGACAGCAAACTATGGCTACACCTTC.

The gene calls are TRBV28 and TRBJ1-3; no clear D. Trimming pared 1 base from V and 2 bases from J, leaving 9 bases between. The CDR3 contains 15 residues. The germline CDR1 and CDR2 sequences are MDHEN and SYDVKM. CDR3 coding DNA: TGTGCCAGCAGTTTATATGGGGTAACTGGAAACACCATATATTTT. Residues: CASSLYGVTGNTIYF.

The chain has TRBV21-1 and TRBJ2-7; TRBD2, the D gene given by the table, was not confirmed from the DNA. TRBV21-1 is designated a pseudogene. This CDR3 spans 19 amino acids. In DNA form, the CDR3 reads TGTGCCAGCAGCAAAAGGGCTAAACTAGCGGGAAACTCCTCCTACGAGCAGTACTTC. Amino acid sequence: CASSKRAKLAGNSSYEQYF.

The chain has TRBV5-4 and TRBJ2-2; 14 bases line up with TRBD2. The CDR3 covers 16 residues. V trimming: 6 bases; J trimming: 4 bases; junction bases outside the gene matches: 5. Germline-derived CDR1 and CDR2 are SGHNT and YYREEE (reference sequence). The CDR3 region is CASKGLAGVGTGELFF. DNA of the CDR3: TGTGCCAGCAAGGGACTAGCGGGAGTTGGCACCGGGGAGCTGTTTTTT.